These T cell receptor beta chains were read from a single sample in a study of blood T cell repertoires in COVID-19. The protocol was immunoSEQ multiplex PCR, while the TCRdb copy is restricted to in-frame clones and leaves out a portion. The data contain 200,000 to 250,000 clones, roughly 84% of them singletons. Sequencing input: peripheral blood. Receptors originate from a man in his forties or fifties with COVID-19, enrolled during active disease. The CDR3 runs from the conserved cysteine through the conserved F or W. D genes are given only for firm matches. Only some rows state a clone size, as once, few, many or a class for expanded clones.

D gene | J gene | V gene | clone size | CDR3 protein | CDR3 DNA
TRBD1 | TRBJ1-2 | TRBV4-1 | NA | CASSDTGDYGYTF | TGCGCCAGCAGCGATACAGGGGATTATGGCTACACCTTC
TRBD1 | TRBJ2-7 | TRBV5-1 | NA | CASSFYDRDRNEQYF | TGCGCCAGCAGCTTTTACGACAGGGACCGGAACGAGCAGTACTTC
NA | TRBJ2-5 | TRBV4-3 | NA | CASSQDTGLGQETQYF | TGCGCCAGCAGCCAAGATACAGGCCTAGGGCAAGAGACCCAGTACTTC
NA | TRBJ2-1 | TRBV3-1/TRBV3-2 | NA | CASSQEGGNEQFF | TGTGCCAGCAGCCAAGAAGGAGGCAATGAGCAGTTCTTC
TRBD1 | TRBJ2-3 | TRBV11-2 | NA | CASSLGQGGDTQYF | TGTGCCAGCAGCTTAGGACAGGGTGGAGATACGCAGTATTTT
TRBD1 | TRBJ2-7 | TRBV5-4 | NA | CASSRTGLDEQYF | TGTGCCAGCAGCAGGACAGGGCTGGACGAGCAGTACTTC
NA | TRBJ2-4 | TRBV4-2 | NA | CASSQVGETKNIQYF | TGTGCCAGCAGCCAAGTTGGCGAGACAAAAAACATTCAGTACTTC
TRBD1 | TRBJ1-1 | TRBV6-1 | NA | CASRMTGGTEAFF | TGTGCCAGCAGGATGACAGGGGGCACTGAAGCTTTCTTT
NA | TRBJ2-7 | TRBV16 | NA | CASRKQGPYEQYF | TGTGCCAGCAGAAAACAGGGCCCCTACGAGCAGTACTTC
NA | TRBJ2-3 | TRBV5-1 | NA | CASSLGRGKGTDTQYF | TGCGCCAGCAGCTTGGGAAGGGGCAAGGGCACAGATACGCAGTATTTT
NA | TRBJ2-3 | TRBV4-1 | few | CASSQGLGPSTDTQYF | TGCGCCAGCAGCCAAGGACTAGGACCTAGCACAGATACGCAGTATTTT
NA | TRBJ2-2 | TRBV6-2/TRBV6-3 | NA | CASSAPGQRANTGELFF | TGTGCCAGCAGTGCGCCAGGACAGAGAGCGAACACCGGGGAGCTGTTTTTT
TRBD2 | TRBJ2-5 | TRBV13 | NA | CASSPASGGSQETQYF | TGTGCCAGCAGCCCAGCGAGCGGGGGCTCCCAAGAGACCCAGTACTTC
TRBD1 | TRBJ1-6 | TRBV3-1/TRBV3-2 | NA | CASSQVRGTGINSPLHF | TGTGCCAGCAGCCAAGTACGTGGGACAGGAATTAATTCACCCCTCCACTTT
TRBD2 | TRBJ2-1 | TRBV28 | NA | CASSSPQGLAGNNEQFF | TGTGCCAGCAGCTCCCCACAGGGACTAGCGGGAAACAATGAGCAGTTCTTC
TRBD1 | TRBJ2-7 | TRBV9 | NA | CASSVGGQGSYEQYF | TGTGCCAGCAGCGTAGGGGGACAGGGTTCCTACGAGCAGTACTTC
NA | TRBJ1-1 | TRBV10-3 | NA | CAIRRTEENTEAFF | TGTGCCATCAGAAGGACAGAAGAAAACACTGAAGCTTTCTTT
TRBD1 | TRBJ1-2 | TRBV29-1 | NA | CSVQGQGEVYGYTF | TGCAGCGTCCAGGGACAGGGGGAGGTTTATGGCTACACCTTC
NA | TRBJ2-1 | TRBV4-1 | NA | CASSLGGVYNEQFF | TGCGCCAGCAGCCTGGGCGGGGTATACAATGAGCAGTTCTTC
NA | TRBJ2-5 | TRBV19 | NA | CASSIGPQGETQYF | TGTGCCAGTAGTATTGGACCTCAGGGGGAGACCCAGTACTTC
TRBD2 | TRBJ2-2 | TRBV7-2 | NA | CASGRDQVLNTGELFF | TGTGCCAGCGGGAGGGATCAGGTCCTGAACACCGGGGAGCTGTTTTTT
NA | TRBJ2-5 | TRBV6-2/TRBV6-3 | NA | CASSYSEVLQETQYF | TGTGCCAGCAGTTACTCGGAGGTTCTTCAAGAGACCCAGTACTTC
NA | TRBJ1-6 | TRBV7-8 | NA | CASSPITGTTLHF | TGTGCCAGCAGCCCCATAACAGGGACCACCCTCCACTTT
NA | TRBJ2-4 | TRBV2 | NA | CASMQTLAKNIQYF | TGTGCCAGCATGCAGACTCTAGCCAAAAACATTCAGTACTTC
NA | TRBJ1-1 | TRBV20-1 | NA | CSARQGAFF | TGCAGTGCTAGACAGGGAGCTTTCTTT
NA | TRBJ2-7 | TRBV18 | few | CASSPRDTGPYEQYF | TGTGCCAGCTCACCTCGGGACACCGGCCCCTACGAGCAGTACTTC
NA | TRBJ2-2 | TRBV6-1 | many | CASSEGQGEAGELFF | TGTGCCAGCAGTGAGGGGCAGGGGGAGGCCGGGGAGCTGTTTTTT
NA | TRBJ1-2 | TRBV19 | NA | CASSIAGGHGYTF | TGTGCCAGTAGTATAGCAGGAGGACATGGCTACACCTTC
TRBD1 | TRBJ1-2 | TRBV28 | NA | CASRNTGQGYGYTF | TGTGCCAGCAGAAATACCGGACAGGGGTATGGCTACACCTTC
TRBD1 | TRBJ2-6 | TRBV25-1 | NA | CATAGTGVSGANVLTF | TGTGCCACCGCGGGGACAGGGGTCTCTGGGGCCAACGTCCTGACTTTC
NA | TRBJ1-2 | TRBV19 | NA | CASNSVQGHGYTF | TGTGCCAGTAACTCCGTTCAGGGCCATGGCTACACCTTC
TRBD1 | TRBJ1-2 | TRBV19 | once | CASSTSGTGGFGYTF | TGTGCCAGTAGTACCTCCGGGACAGGGGGCTTTGGCTACACCTTC
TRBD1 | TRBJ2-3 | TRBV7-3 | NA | CASSRDRSTDTQYF | TGTGCCAGCAGCCGGGACAGGAGCACAGATACGCAGTATTTT
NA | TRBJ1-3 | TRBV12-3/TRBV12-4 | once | CATNRGSGNTIYF | TGTGCCACCAATCGAGGGTCTGGAAACACCATATATTTT
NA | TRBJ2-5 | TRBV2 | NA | CASSMELAIETQYF | TGTGCCAGCAGTATGGAGCTAGCAATCGAGACCCAGTACTTC
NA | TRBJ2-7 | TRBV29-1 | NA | CSARGTYEQYF | TGCAGCGCTCGGGGGACCTACGAGCAGTACTTC
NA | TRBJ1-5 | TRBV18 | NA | CASSHGQSNQPQHF | TGTGCCAGCTCACACGGACAAAGCAATCAGCCCCAGCATTTT
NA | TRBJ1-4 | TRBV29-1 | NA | CSVSRGNNEKLFF | TGCAGCGTTTCCAGGGGAAATAATGAAAAACTGTTTTTT
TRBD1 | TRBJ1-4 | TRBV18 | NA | CASSPPRTGHEKLFF | TGTGCCAGCTCACCACCGAGGACAGGTCATGAAAAACTGTTTTTT
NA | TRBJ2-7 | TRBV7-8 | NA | CASSYNRGVHEQYF | TGTGCCAGCAGTTACAACCGCGGGGTTCACGAGCAGTACTTC
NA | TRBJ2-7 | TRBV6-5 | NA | CASKIQAGYEQYF | TGTGCCAGCAAAATCCAGGCTGGCTACGAGCAGTACTTC
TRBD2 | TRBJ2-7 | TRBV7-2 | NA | CASSLLAGHLSEQYF | TGTGCCAGCAGCCTGCTAGCGGGGCATCTCTCCGAGCAGTACTTC
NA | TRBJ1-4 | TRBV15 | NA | CATSFGPEKLFF | TGTGCCACCAGCTTTGGGCCCGAAAAACTGTTTTTT
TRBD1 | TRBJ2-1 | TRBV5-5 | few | CASSLTGTVNEQFF | TGTGCCAGCAGCTTGACCGGGACAGTAAATGAGCAGTTCTTC
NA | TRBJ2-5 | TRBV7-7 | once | CASSLADRSQETQYF | TGTGCCAGCAGCTTAGCCGACAGATCCCAAGAGACCCAGTACTTC
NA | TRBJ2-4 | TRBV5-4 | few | CASSEIAKNIQYF | TGTGCCAGCAGCGAGATAGCCAAAAACATTCAGTACTTC
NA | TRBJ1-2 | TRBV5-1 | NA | CASSLVGSLGRAFGYTF | TGCGCCAGCAGCTTGGTGGGTTCCCTGGGCAGGGCGTTCGGCTACACCTTC
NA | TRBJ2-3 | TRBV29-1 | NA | CSVEYADTQYF | TGCAGCGTTGAATATGCAGATACGCAGTATTTT
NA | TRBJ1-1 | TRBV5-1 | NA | CASSFGGNTEAFF | TGCGCCAGCAGCTTTGGCGGAAACACTGAAGCTTTCTTT
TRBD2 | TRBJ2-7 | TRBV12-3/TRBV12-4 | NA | CASSFGGSYEQYF | TGTGCCAGCAGTTTCGGGGGGTCCTACGAGCAGTACTTC